The rows below give T cell receptor beta chains drawn from one sample of a study of T-cell memory formation after mild COVID-19. TCRdb itself ran the 5' RACE reads through MiXCR, one entry per CDR3 protein. This sample has about 350,000 distinct CDR3 sequences, with approximately 13% found just once. Material for sequencing was PBMCs or a T cell subset sorted from them (not recorded which). These TCRs come from a man aged 18 to 30 who had mild COVID-19 (a few samples of this study predate the infection). Cell type and time point are not known. Each CDR3 is given with its conserved first and last residue. The D gene is left open where the match is weak. Rows give clone size only sometimes, using once, few, many, or a class for an expanded clone.

d_call	v_call	j_call	clone_size	cdr3_nt	cdr3_aa
TRBD1	TRBV6-6	TRBJ1-1	.	TGTGCCAGCAGACCAACCGGGACAGGGGGCTACAGGACCACTGAAGCTTTCTTT	CASRPTGTGGYRTTEAFF
.	TRBV5-1	TRBJ2-5	.	TGCGCCAGCAGCGGGAACGAAAGGTGGGAGACCCAGTACTTC	CASSGNERWETQYF
.	TRBV5-1	TRBJ2-5	few	TGCGCCAGCGAGGCTGCGGGGCGGGAGACCCAGTACTTC	CASEAAGRETQYF
TRBD2	TRBV11-1	TRBJ2-5	.	TGTGCCAGCAGACACAGCGGGGCTCAAGAGACCCAGTACTTC	CASRHSGAQETQYF
.	TRBV24-1	TRBJ2-3	.	TGTGCCACCAGTGGCCCCACGGGTGCAGATACGCAGTATTTT	CATSGPTGADTQYF
TRBD1	TRBV7-2	TRBJ2-1	many	TGTGCCAGCAGCCCAGACAGGGGACTCTACAATGAGCAGTTCTTC	CASSPDRGLYNEQFF
.	TRBV5-5	TRBJ2-1	few	TGTGCCAGCAGCCAGGACGCCTCGGCCTACAATGAGCAGTTCTTC	CASSQDASAYNEQFF
TRBD1	TRBV24-1	TRBJ2-2	.	TGTGCCACCAGTGATTTGGGGACAGGGGGCGCGACCGGGGAGCTGTTTTTT	CATSDLGTGGATGELFF
.	TRBV5-1	TRBJ2-6	many	TGCGCCAGCAGCTTGGACAGCTATTCTGGGGCCAACGTCCTGACTTTC	CASSLDSYSGANVLTF
.	TRBV5-1	TRBJ1-2	.	TGCGCCAGCAGCACCGGGAGCAACTATGGCTACACCTTC	CASSTGSNYGYTF
.	TRBV18	TRBJ1-1	.	TGTGCCAGCTCACCGGAACAGGACACTGAAGCTTTCTTT	CASSPEQDTEAFF
.	TRBV7-9	TRBJ2-1	.	TGTGCCAGCAGCTCATTCAATGAGCAGTTCTTC	CASSSFNEQFF
TRBD2	TRBV13	TRBJ2-1	many	TGTGCCAGCAGCTTAGCCCGAGGTATTAGCGGGGGGGCGTACAATGAGCAGTTCTTC	CASSLARGISGGAYNEQFF
.	TRBV6-5	TRBJ1-1	many	TGTGCCAGCAGTTCCCCGGGGGTGAAGACTGAAGCTTTCTTT	CASSSPGVKTEAFF
.	TRBV6-5	TRBJ1-2	.	TGTGCCAGCAGTTACTCGGGGGGACACTATGGCTACACCTTC	CASSYSGGHYGYTF
.	TRBV7-9	TRBJ2-3	many	TGTGCCAGCAGCCCAGGGGATGGAGGACCAGATACGCAGTATTTT	CASSPGDGGPDTQYF
.	TRBV5-1	TRBJ2-2	.	TGCGCCAGCAGCTTAAAGCGACGGTCGAACACCGGGGAGCTGTTTTTT	CASSLKRRSNTGELFF
.	TRBV12-3/TRBV12-4	TRBJ1-3	.	TGTGCCAGCAGTTCTCATTCGGACGGCGCTTCGGGCACCATATATTTT	CASSSHSDGASGTIYF
.	TRBV12-3/TRBV12-4	TRBJ2-5	.	TGTGCCAGCAGTTTATGGCCCACGGAGACCCAGTACTTC	CASSLWPTETQYF
.	TRBV3-1	TRBJ1-1	.	TGTGCCAGCAGCCAAGTTACGAACACTGAAGCTTTCTTT	CASSQVTNTEAFF
TRBD1	TRBV6-5	TRBJ1-2	.	TGTGCCAGCAGTACAACTCCCGGGACAGGGAACTATGGCTACACCTTC	CASSTTPGTGNYGYTF
.	TRBV6-5	TRBJ1-4	few	TGTGCCAGCAGTCCCCGGCAGGGTTCGGAAAAACTGTTTTTT	CASSPRQGSEKLFF
.	TRBV7-2	TRBJ1-5	few	TGTGCCAGCAGCTTAATTGCCGGGGGCGTTCAGCCCCAGCATTTT	CASSLIAGGVQPQHF
.	TRBV5-1	TRBJ1-6	few	TGCGCCAGCAGCTTGGAAGGGGTAGGCTCACCCCTCCACTTT	CASSLEGVGSPLHF
TRBD2	TRBV20-1	TRBJ2-1	many	TGCAGTGTCCTCTACGGGGGGGCCTACAATGAGCAGTTCTTC	CSVLYGGAYNEQFF
.	TRBV2	TRBJ1-6	many	TGTGCCAGCAAGACCGACAGCCATAATTCACCCCTCCACTTT	CASKTDSHNSPLHF
.	TRBV10-3	TRBJ2-7	.	TGTGCCATCAGTGGCTCAGAGAGGGAGCAGTACTTC	CAISGSEREQYF
.	TRBV14	TRBJ2-1	.	TGTGCCAGCAGCCTCAGGACAGCTGAGCAGTTCTTC	CASSLRTAEQFF
.	TRBV4-3	TRBJ2-7	many	TGCGCCAGCAGCCAGCAACTCGGACAGAGGGTCTCCTACGAGCAGTACTTC	CASSQQLGQRVSYEQYF
.	TRBV27	TRBJ2-1	few	TGTGCCAGCATGGTGGGGGGGCTATACAATGAGCAGTTCTTC	CASMVGGLYNEQFF
.	TRBV7-9	TRBJ2-1	.	TGTGCCAGCAGCTTAGGATGGTTGGTTGGCAATGAGCAGTTCTTC	CASSLGWLVGNEQFF
.	TRBV6-2/TRBV6-3	TRBJ2-5	.	TGTGCCAGCAGTTTCCGCTCCCTTTGGACCCAGTACTTC	CASSFRSLWTQYF
.	TRBV5-1	TRBJ2-1	many	TGCGCCAGCAGCTTGGACCCCTTGTCGGCTGCGCCGGTCCAGTTCTTC	CASSLDPLSAAPVQFF
.	TRBV7-6	TRBJ1-4	.	TGTGCCAGCAGCTGGACAGCAATTAATGAAAAACTGTTTTTT	CASSWTAINEKLFF
TRBD1	TRBV30	TRBJ2-7	.	TGTGCCTGGAGTCGGCAGGGGGCCTACGAGCAGTACTTC	CAWSRQGAYEQYF
.	TRBV19	TRBJ2-1	.	TGTGCCAGTACCAGTTGGGTAAGCTCCCACAATGAGCAGTTCTTC	CASTSWVSSHNEQFF
.	TRBV15	TRBJ2-3	many	TGTGCCACCAGCAGAGGGTTCACAGATACGCAGTATTTT	CATSRGFTDTQYF
.	TRBV7-8	TRBJ1-5	.	TGTGCCAGCAGCTTAGATTCCAGGGCCCAGCATTTT	CASSLDSRAQHF
.	TRBV5-1	TRBJ1-2	.	TGCGCCAGCAGAGAGCTCTATGGCTACACCTTC	CASRELYGYTF
.	TRBV3-1	TRBJ1-4	.	TGTGCCAGCAGCCCCCGGGCTTACAATGAAAAACTGTTTTTT	CASSPRAYNEKLFF
TRBD1	TRBV27	TRBJ2-2	many	TGTGCCAGCAGTTTACCGGGACAGGGGTCCACCGGGGAGCTGTTTTTT	CASSLPGQGSTGELFF
TRBD1	TRBV28	TRBJ2-4	few	TGTGCCAGCAGTTTCTCACGATCAAGGGGGCGCGGGGCCAAAAACATTCAGTACTTC	CASSFSRSRGRGAKNIQYF
.	TRBV7-2	TRBJ1-1	.	TGTGCCAGCAGCTCTTATACAGGGTCTGAAGCTTTCTTT	CASSSYTGSEAFF
TRBD2	TRBV7-2	TRBJ2-3	.	TGTGCCAGCAGACCAGCATGGGGTAGCGGGGGGGCCGTATACTATATGGGGACAGATACGCAGTATTTT	CASRPAWGSGGAVYYMGTDTQYF
.	TRBV2	TRBJ2-7	.	TGTGCCAGCTGTGCCCAGGCGATCTCCTACGAGCAGTACTTC	CASCAQAISYEQYF
TRBD2	TRBV4-2	TRBJ2-3	.	TGTGCCAGCAGCCAAGGTATCCTAGCGGGGTTATCAGATACGCAGTATTTT	CASSQGILAGLSDTQYF
TRBD1	TRBV18	TRBJ2-7	many	TGTGCCAGCTCAATCGGGACAGTGACCAACGAGCAGTACTTC	CASSIGTVTNEQYF
TRBD2	TRBV2	TRBJ2-5	many	TGTGCCAGCTCTGGGACTAGCGGCGAGACCCAGTACTTC	CASSGTSGETQYF
.	TRBV4-3	TRBJ2-5	many	TGCGCCAGCAGCCAGGACGAGACCCCAGAGACCCAGTACTTC	CASSQDETPETQYF
.	TRBV3-1	TRBJ2-3	.	TGTGCCAGCAGCCAAGATGTAGTACGCACAGATACGCAGTATTTT	CASSQDVVRTDTQYF
.	TRBV6-5	TRBJ1-4	many	TGTGCCAGCAGTTACTCGAAAATTCCTGGGTCGAATGAAAAACTGTTTTTT	CASSYSKIPGSNEKLFF
.	TRBV5-1	TRBJ1-1	many	TGCGCCAGCAGCTTGTCAGGGGCCACTGAAGCTTTCTTT	CASSLSGATEAFF
.	TRBV11-1	TRBJ2-1	few	TGTGCCAGCAGCTTAGCGACAAACTCCTACAATGAGCAGTTCTTC	CASSLATNSYNEQFF